This T cell receptor (beta chain) is drawn from a study of graft-versus-host responses after intestinal transplantation (dated by TCRdb to 2020 to 2023). Context from the whole study: Multivisceral, liver-intestinal, or isolated intestinal transplants were received by the recipients. Of the roughly 24 intestinal transplant recipients enrolled in the cohort, one of whom was a retransplant, a few patients without pretransplant specimens were excluded. Alloreactive clones were identified by sequencing pre-transplant mixed lymphocyte reaction products and comparing them with unstimulated pre-transplant donor and recipient T cells. Rather than going through the commercial service, samples from a few later patients were sequenced in-house on an Illumina MiSeq and processed with MiXCR. Donor T cell macrochimerism was defined as a peak of at least 4% donor T cells among recipient peripheral blood mononuclear cells. Graft-versus-host and host-versus-graft alloreactive T cell clones were tracked in the graft, circulation and bone marrow after intestinal transplantation using bulk TCR-beta CDR3 sequencing. Every recipient was given anti-thymocyte globulin induction, followed by approximately three years of maintenance tacrolimus and steroids.

Overall study results and their limits: Patients with donor T cell macrochimerism had high GvH to HvG T cell clonal ratios in their allografts. GvH clones were detected in recipient bone marrow, and some of these GvH clones were observed earlier in ileal mucosa or blood, consistent with an intestinal mucosal origin. The relatively low number and heterogeneity of intestinal transplant patients limited the conclusions. Early after transplant, peak levels of circulating GvH clones were associated with declines in HvG clones.

Library generation was performed with the immunoSEQ multiplex PCR assay. For most patients, genomic DNA was isolated with the Qiagen DNeasy Blood and Tissue Kit and shipped frozen to Adaptive Biotechnologies for TCR sequencing. Adaptive Biotechnologies carried out high-throughput TCR-beta CDR3 sequencing of genomic DNA for most patients. The study's processing was this. Adaptive's ImmunoSEQ software was the source of the TCR sequencing data for 15 to 20 patients, while a few other patients were processed with MiXCR and VDJtools. CD4 versus CD8 sorting errors were corrected by removing sequences found in both subsets at a frequency ratio below 5:1. Because the origin of CDR3 nucleotide sequences shared between donor and recipient could not be assigned, those sequences were removed. To count as alloreactive, a clone needed at least 2-fold expansion over unstimulated cells and a minimum CFSE-low frequency of 0.002% (template counts) or 0.001% (read counts). Clones detected in sequenced pre-transplant spleen, lymph node, or MLR CFSE-low populations of the donor or recipient were defined as mappable. The cumulative frequency of alloreactive clones was calculated as a percentage of all sequences, weighted by copy number. TCRdb stores this immuneACCESS table with in-frame sequences only. Part of the clones is absent; in the studies checked, under half of the shortfall reflects unresolved V genes, and no reason is known for the rest. That table is the source of V, J and clone size, and D and trimming were worked out from the DNA. This sample lists 80,000 to 85,000 clones; roughly 89% were detected once. In total, the top ten clones hold approximately 0.096% of the sample.

Note on this clone: Its cognate antigen has yet to be identified. Per-base quality was not reported, and no clone a single base away is much larger than it.

The time point label for this specimen denotes: cells obtained before transplantation from donor or recipient. CD3+CD4+ and CD3+CD8+ populations were FACS-sorted from unstimulated pre-transplant donor and recipient cells taken from spleen or lymph nodes. The CDR3, from cysteine to phenylalanine, totals 19 residues. Just CDR3 DNA is preserved here, 57 bases in frame from base 1. After removal of 1 base from V and 2 bases from J, the junction retains 12 bases not matched to a gene. The germline V gene specifies SGDLS as CDR1 and YYNGEE as CDR2. Recombination connected TRBV9 to TRBJ2-2; TRBD2 lines up with 9 middle nucleotides. The source is a human donor who received an intestinal transplant. The sequencing here drew on unstimulated CD4+ T cells sorted from spleen or lymph node cells, taken before intestinal transplant. The nucleotide sequence reads as follows: TGTGCCAGCAGCGTAAGGATTAGTAGCGGGGGCCGTAACACCGGGGAGCTGTTTTTT. This is translated as CASSVRISSGGRNTGELFF.